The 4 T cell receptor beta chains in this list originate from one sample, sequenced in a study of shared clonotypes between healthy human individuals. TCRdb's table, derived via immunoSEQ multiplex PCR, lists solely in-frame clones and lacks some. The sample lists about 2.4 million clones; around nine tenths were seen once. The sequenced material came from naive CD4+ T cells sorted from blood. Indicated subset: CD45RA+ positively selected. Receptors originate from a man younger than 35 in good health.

Here the CDR3 reads CASNLDRGLNTIYF. CDR3 coding DNA: TGTGCCAGCAACTTGGACCGAGGACTAAACACCATATATTTT. The chain links TRBV2 to TRBJ1-3; D unresolved. The germline V gene encodes CDR1 SNHLY and CDR2 FYNNEI. V was shortened by 7 bases and J by 6 bases, with 16 bases between the two germline ends. CDR3 length equals 14 residues.

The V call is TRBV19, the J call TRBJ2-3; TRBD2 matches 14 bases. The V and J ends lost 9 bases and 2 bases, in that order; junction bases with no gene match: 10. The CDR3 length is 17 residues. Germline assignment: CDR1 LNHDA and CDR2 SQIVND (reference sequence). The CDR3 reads CASGERTSGGLTDTQYF. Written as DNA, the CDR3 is TGTGCCAGCGGGGAAAGGACTAGCGGGGGGCTCACAGATACGCAGTATTTT.

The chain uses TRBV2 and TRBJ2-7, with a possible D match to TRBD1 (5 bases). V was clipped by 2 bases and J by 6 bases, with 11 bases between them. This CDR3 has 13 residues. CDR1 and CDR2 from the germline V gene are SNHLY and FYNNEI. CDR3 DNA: TGTGCCAGCAGTGAAAACATCAGGGTCGAGCAGTACTTC. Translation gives CASSENIRVEQYF.

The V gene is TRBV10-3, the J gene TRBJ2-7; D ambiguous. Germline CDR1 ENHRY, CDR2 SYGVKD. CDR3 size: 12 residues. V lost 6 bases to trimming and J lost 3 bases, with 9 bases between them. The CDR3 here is CAISQVRYEQYF. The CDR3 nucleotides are TGTGCCATCAGCCAGGTTCGCTACGAGCAGTACTTC.